This is a list of T cell receptor beta chains from one sample in a study of OX40 agonist ivuxolimab in advanced cancers. Here immunoSEQ multiplex PCR was the method, and the copy in TCRdb shows in-frame clones only, minus some. Of about 57,000 clones listed, about 93% were seen once; the top ten hold more than 20%. The input for sequencing was CD4+ or CD8+ T cells sorted from blood, taken in a trial of the OX40 agonist ivuxolimab. Every receptor here comes from an adult with an advanced solid tumor such as melanoma, head and neck, liver or kidney cancer. CDR3s include the opening cysteine and the closing phenylalanine or tryptophan. A D gene is named only where the DNA matches it firmly. Part of the rows lack a size; the others show once, few, many or a class for expanded clones.

V,J,size,D,CDR3,DNA
TRBV4-1,TRBJ2-1,NA,TRBD2,CASSQGGTSGGNEQFF,TGCGCCAGCAGCCAAGGTGGGACTAGCGGGGGCAATGAGCAGTTCTTC
TRBV19,TRBJ2-5,NA,NA,CASSFRDSEIKTQYF,TGTGCCAGTAGTTTCCGGGACTCGGAGATAAAGACCCAGTACTTC
TRBV5-5,TRBJ2-7,NA,TRBD2,CASSLARTSDYEQYF,TGTGCCAGCAGCTTAGCCAGGACTAGCGACTACGAGCAGTACTTC
TRBV5-1,TRBJ2-3,NA,NA,CASSLHDNGRGDTQYF,TGCGCCAGCAGCCTACACGACAACGGACGAGGAGATACGCAGTATTTT
TRBV4-3,TRBJ2-7,NA,TRBD2,CASSQEAAGAYEQYF,TGCGCCAGCAGCCAAGAGGCGGCGGGAGCCTACGAGCAGTACTTC
TRBV5-6,TRBJ1-1,NA,NA,CASSLVDSLNTEAFF,TGTGCCAGCAGCTTGGTGGACAGTCTGAACACTGAAGCTTTCTTT
TRBV4-1,TRBJ2-7,NA,NA,CASSQGTSYEQYF,TGCGCCAGCAGCCAAGGGACCTCCTACGAGCAGTACTTC
TRBV10-3,TRBJ2-3,NA,NA,CAISEGPDTQYF,TGTGCCATCAGTGAAGGGCCAGATACGCAGTATTTT
TRBV27,TRBJ2-1,NA,NA,CASSASGVSSYNEQFF,TGTGCCAGCAGTGCTTCAGGGGTTAGCTCCTACAATGAGCAGTTCTTC
TRBV28,TRBJ2-5,NA,NA,CASIKRQPEETQYF,TGTGCCAGCATCAAGCGGCAGCCAGAGGAGACCCAGTACTTC
TRBV6-5,TRBJ1-2,NA,NA,CASSAEWDPFYGYTF,TGTGCCAGCAGCGCTGAATGGGACCCATTCTATGGCTACACCTTC
TRBV5-8,TRBJ2-5,NA,TRBD2,CASEGLAVQETQYF,TGTGCCAGCGAGGGTCTAGCGGTCCAAGAGACCCAGTACTTC
TRBV6-5,TRBJ1-1,NA,NA,CASSYSGGMNTEAFF,TGTGCCAGCAGTTACTCAGGGGGGATGAACACTGAAGCTTTCTTT
TRBV27,TRBJ2-5,NA,NA,CASKELGQETQYF,TGTGCCAGCAAGGAGTTGGGGCAAGAGACCCAGTACTTC
TRBV28,TRBJ1-6,NA,NA,CASTSGNSYNSPLHF,TGTGCCAGCACGAGTGGCAACTCCTATAATTCACCCCTCCACTTT
TRBV5-4,TRBJ2-4,NA,TRBD1,CASSWGTGGAKNIQYF,TGTGCCAGCAGCTGGGGGACAGGAGGAGCCAAAAACATTCAGTACTTC
TRBV4-3,TRBJ1-3,medium-sized,NA,CASSPLGGNTIYF,TGCGCCAGCAGCCCTCTAGGTGGAAACACCATATATTTT
TRBV11-3,TRBJ1-1,NA,NA,CASSLDRGGHTEAFF,TGTGCCAGCAGCTTAGACAGGGGCGGGCACACTGAAGCTTTCTTT
TRBV28,TRBJ1-1,NA,TRBD1,CASTLQGLRNTEAFF,TGTGCCAGCACCCTACAGGGGTTGAGGAACACTGAAGCTTTCTTT
TRBV4-2,TRBJ2-1,NA,TRBD2,CASSPRLAGGSSSYNEQFF,TGTGCCAGCAGCCCTAGACTAGCGGGAGGCTCATCCTCCTACAATGAGCAGTTCTTC
TRBV27,TRBJ1-6,NA,NA,CASSIKGGYNSPLHF,TGTGCCAGCAGCATTAAGGGGGGGTATAATTCACCCCTCCACTTT
TRBV28,TRBJ1-4,once,NA,CATAPQLMRREKLFF,TGTGCCACCGCACCCCAACTAATGAGGCGTGAAAAACTGTTTTTT
TRBV29-1,TRBJ2-2,NA,TRBD1,CSARDRGTGELFF,TGCAGCGCCCGGGACAGGGGCACCGGGGAGCTGTTTTTT
TRBV7-9,TRBJ2-1,NA,NA,CASSFNEQFF,TGTGCCAGCAGCTTCAATGAGCAGTTCTTC
TRBV9,TRBJ2-7,NA,TRBD2,CASSPGDSGIFPEQYF,TGTGCCAGCAGCCCCGGGGATAGCGGGATTTTCCCCGAGCAGTACTTC
TRBV6-1,TRBJ2-7,once,NA,CASSYYEQYF,TGTGCCAGTTCCTACTACGAGCAGTACTTC
TRBV27,TRBJ1-1,NA,NA,CASSPVGGNTEAFF,TGTGCCAGCAGCCCCGTCGGAGGGAACACTGAAGCTTTCTTT
TRBV14,TRBJ2-2,few,NA,CASSQWLYTGELFF,TGTGCCAGCAGCCAATGGCTTTACACCGGGGAGCTGTTTTTT
TRBV7-9,TRBJ2-3,NA,NA,CASSLRGGGTDTQYF,TGTGCCAGCAGCTTACGAGGAGGGGGCACAGATACGCAGTATTTT
TRBV28,TRBJ1-1,NA,NA,CASRTGFTAFF,TGTGCCAGCAGAACAGGGTTTACGGCTTTCTTT
TRBV29-1,TRBJ1-1,NA,NA,CSVVRRAGGNTEAFF,TGCAGCGTTGTCAGGAGGGCAGGCGGGAACACTGAAGCTTTCTTT
TRBV6-5,TRBJ1-1,NA,NA,CASSDRRTEAFF,TGTGCCAGCAGCGACAGGCGGACTGAAGCTTTCTTT
TRBV19,TRBJ1-1,NA,NA,CASSPGLQGTEAFF,TGTGCCAGTAGCCCGGGACTCCAGGGCACTGAAGCTTTCTTT
TRBV12-5,TRBJ2-3,NA,NA,CASGDPTTADTQYF,TGTGCTAGTGGTGATCCCACGACAGCAGATACGCAGTATTTT
TRBV7-8,TRBJ2-1,NA,TRBD2,CASRGGAGSDEQFF,TGTGCCAGCCGGGGGGGAGCGGGAAGTGATGAGCAGTTCTTC
TRBV9,TRBJ1-2,NA,TRBD1,CASGPQDRERYTF,TGTGCCAGCGGCCCCCAGGACAGGGAACGCTACACCTTC
TRBV28,TRBJ2-7,NA,TRBD1,CASSFKVGTGPNGQYF,TGTGCCAGCAGTTTCAAGGTCGGGACAGGGCCAAACGGGCAGTACTTC
TRBV4-3,TRBJ2-6,NA,NA,CASSQDGAGKAGANVLTF,TGCGCCAGCAGCCAAGATGGGGCAGGGAAAGCTGGGGCCAACGTCCTGACTTTC
TRBV27,TRBJ2-1,NA,TRBD2,CASSSRGLAGGYNEQFF,TGTGCCAGCAGTTCTAGGGGACTAGCGGGAGGCTACAATGAGCAGTTCTTC
TRBV19,TRBJ2-5,NA,TRBD1,CASSIGGTAFSQETQYF,TGTGCCAGTAGTATAGGGGGGACAGCGTTTAGTCAAGAGACCCAGTACTTC
TRBV27,TRBJ2-7,NA,TRBD1,CASSLGAGGFREQYF,TGTGCCAGCAGTTTAGGGGCAGGGGGCTTTCGGGAGCAGTACTTC
TRBV19,TRBJ2-6,NA,NA,CASNLRGPFSGANVLTF,TGTGCCAGTAACCTACGGGGGCCATTCTCTGGGGCCAACGTCCTGACTTTC
TRBV27,TRBJ2-7,NA,NA,CASSSRESGYEQYF,TGTGCCAGCAGTTCCCGGGAGTCAGGCTACGAGCAGTACTTC
TRBV9,TRBJ2-1,NA,NA,CASSVVQGQLNEQFF,TGTGCCAGCAGCGTAGTCCAGGGGCAGTTGAATGAGCAGTTCTTC
TRBV7-6,TRBJ2-7,NA,NA,CASSHAISYEQYF,TGTGCCAGCAGCCATGCCATCTCCTACGAGCAGTACTTC
TRBV30,TRBJ2-7,NA,TRBD2,CAWRMWAGVEEQYF,TGTGCCTGGAGGATGTGGGCGGGAGTGGAAGAGCAGTACTTC
TRBV11-3,TRBJ2-7,NA,TRBD1,CASSPRAGGSDEQYF,TGTGCCAGCAGCCCCAGGGCAGGGGGCTCTGACGAGCAGTACTTC
TRBV6-5,TRBJ2-1,NA,NA,CASSALSGYNEQFF,TGTGCCAGCAGCGCCCTTTCGGGCTACAATGAGCAGTTCTTC
TRBV25-1,TRBJ2-7,NA,TRBD2,CASSGGLAGAWEQYF,TGTGCCAGCAGTGGGGGACTAGCGGGAGCTTGGGAGCAGTACTTC
TRBV2,TRBJ2-7,NA,NA,CASSEARQGYEQYF,TGTGCCAGCAGTGAAGCCCGGCAGGGCTACGAGCAGTACTTC
TRBV27,TRBJ2-3,NA,TRBD2,CASSWVTVGSGASTDTQYF,TGTGCCAGCAGTTGGGTAACAGTAGGGAGCGGGGCTAGCACAGATACGCAGTATTTT
TRBV4-1,TRBJ2-4,NA,NA,CASSQAGNIQYF,TGCGCCAGCAGCCAAGCCGGAAACATTCAGTACTTC